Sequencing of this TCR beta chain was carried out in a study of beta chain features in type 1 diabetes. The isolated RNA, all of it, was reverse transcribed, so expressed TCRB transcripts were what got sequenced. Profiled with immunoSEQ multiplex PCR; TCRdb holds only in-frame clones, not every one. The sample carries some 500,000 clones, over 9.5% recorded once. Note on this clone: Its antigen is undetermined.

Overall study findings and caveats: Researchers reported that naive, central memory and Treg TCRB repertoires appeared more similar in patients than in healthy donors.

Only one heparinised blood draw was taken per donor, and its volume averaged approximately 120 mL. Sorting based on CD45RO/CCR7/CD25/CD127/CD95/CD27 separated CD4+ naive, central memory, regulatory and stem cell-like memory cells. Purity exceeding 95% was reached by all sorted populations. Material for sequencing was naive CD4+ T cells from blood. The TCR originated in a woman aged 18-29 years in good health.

This chain's CDR3 is CASSSGLAVDEQFF. The CDR3 nucleotides read TGTGCCAGCAGCTCGGGACTAGCAGTCGATGAGCAGTTCTTC. The genes are TRBV7-2 and TRBJ2-1; TRBD2 aligns across 9 bases. Germline CDR1 and CDR2: SGHTA and FQGNSA. The V gene end was trimmed by 4 bases and the J gene end by 8 bases; junction bases not matched to a gene: 6. The CDR3 is 14 residues long.